This T cell receptor (beta chain) was identified in a study of blood T cell repertoires in COVID-19. Study information: The samples span acute and convalescent COVID-19 from the United States, Italy and Spain. PBMCs, B-cell-depleted T cells, or T cells were the source of the cDNA or gDNA that made up the material.

Trimming removed 5 bases at V and 4 bases at J, with 11 bases between. The CDR3 is 13 amino acids. Germline V CDR1 and CDR2: MNHNY, SVGAGI (reference sequence). Original processing notes: Estimation of nucleated cell counts was performed using reference gene primer amplification. Profiling relied on immunoSEQ multiplex PCR, and the TCRdb table lists in-frame clones only, not all of them. The V and J calls and clone size were taken over from that table, and D and trimming were inferred from the DNA. Of some 700,000 clones listed, around 90% are singletons. This clone was seen only once. The source of this sequence is a woman aged 18-29 years with acute or convalescent COVID-19. Sequenced input: peripheral blood. This chain uses TRBV6-6 with TRBJ1-2, with unresolved D. In DNA form, the CDR3 reads TGTGCCAGCAGTCCCACAGATCGCTATGGCTACACCTTC. Translated, it gives CASSPTDRYGYTF.